Listed below are T cell receptor beta chains from one sample, sequenced in a study of OX40 agonist ivuxolimab in advanced cancers. Produced via immunoSEQ multiplex PCR; TCRdb's table is partial and in-frame only. Here the sample spans 81,000 or so clones, about 92% being singletons. Here the sequenced sample was CD4+ or CD8+ T cells sorted from blood, taken in a trial of the OX40 agonist ivuxolimab. All receptors come from an adult with an advanced solid tumor such as melanoma, head and neck, liver or kidney cancer. Both conserved end residues are part of each CDR3. The D gene is left open where the match is weak. Clone size is shown for a subset of rows, as once, few, many or a class of expanded clone.

clone_size: .; cdr3_length: 17; d_call: .; v_call: TRBV4-2; j_call: TRBJ2-7; cdr3_nt: TGTGCCAGCAGCCAAACCTCCCAGAGGGGCTTTACCTACGAGCAGTACTTC; cdr3_aa: CASSQTSQRGFTYEQYF
clone_size: .; cdr3_length: 13; d_call: .; v_call: TRBV19; j_call: TRBJ1-1; cdr3_nt: TGTGCCAGCACCCAGGGGCTGAACACTGAAGCTTTCTTT; cdr3_aa: CASTQGLNTEAFF
clone_size: .; cdr3_length: 15; d_call: .; v_call: TRBV14; j_call: TRBJ2-2; cdr3_nt: TGTGCCAGCAGCCACAGACATCCGAACACCGGGGAGCTGTTTTTT; cdr3_aa: CASSHRHPNTGELFF
clone_size: .; cdr3_length: 15; d_call: .; v_call: TRBV7-3; j_call: TRBJ2-7; cdr3_nt: TGTGCCAGCAGTTCCGGCCCGGGGGCCCCCTACGAGCAGTACTTC; cdr3_aa: CASSSGPGAPYEQYF
clone_size: .; cdr3_length: 14; d_call: .; v_call: TRBV7-2; j_call: TRBJ1-1; cdr3_nt: TGTGCCAGCAGCCCCGGGTCTCGGAACACTGAAGCTTTCTTT; cdr3_aa: CASSPGSRNTEAFF
clone_size: .; cdr3_length: 17; d_call: TRBD1; v_call: TRBV4-1; j_call: TRBJ2-7; cdr3_nt: TGCGCCAGCAGCCAAGATCTCGTCTACAGGGGGGCCTACGAGCAGTACTTC; cdr3_aa: CASSQDLVYRGAYEQYF
clone_size: .; cdr3_length: 10; d_call: .; v_call: TRBV2; j_call: TRBJ2-3; cdr3_nt: TGTGCCATCAGCCAAGATACGCAGTATTTT; cdr3_aa: CAISQDTQYF
clone_size: .; cdr3_length: 15; d_call: .; v_call: TRBV6-6; j_call: TRBJ2-2; cdr3_nt: TGTGCCAGCAGCGATCGGGACCCCGGGAACGGGGAGCTGTTTTTT; cdr3_aa: CASSDRDPGNGELFF
clone_size: .; cdr3_length: 15; d_call: TRBD2; v_call: TRBV11-2; j_call: TRBJ2-4; cdr3_nt: TGTGCCAGCAGCCGGGGGGAGCTAGCCAAAAACATTCAGTACTTC; cdr3_aa: CASSRGELAKNIQYF
clone_size: .; cdr3_length: 16; d_call: TRBD1; v_call: TRBV27; j_call: TRBJ1-6; cdr3_nt: TGTGCCAGCAGTTTCCTACCCGGGACAGGGATTCCACCCCTCCACTTT; cdr3_aa: CASSFLPGTGIPPLHF
clone_size: .; cdr3_length: 18; d_call: .; v_call: TRBV4-3; j_call: TRBJ1-3; cdr3_nt: TGCGCCAGCAGCCAAGATGGGTCCGCCTTGTCCTCTGGAAACACCATATATTTT; cdr3_aa: CASSQDGSALSSGNTIYF
clone_size: .; cdr3_length: 15; d_call: .; v_call: TRBV19; j_call: TRBJ2-7; cdr3_nt: TGTGCCAGTAGTATTAAGAACAGTGATTCCTACGAGCAGTACTTC; cdr3_aa: CASSIKNSDSYEQYF
clone_size: .; cdr3_length: 11; d_call: .; v_call: TRBV27; j_call: TRBJ1-1; cdr3_nt: TGTGCCAGCCGGGAGAACACTGAAGCTTTCTTT; cdr3_aa: CASRENTEAFF
clone_size: .; cdr3_length: 14; d_call: TRBD1; v_call: TRBV19; j_call: TRBJ2-5; cdr3_nt: TGTGCCAGTAGTCCCGGGACAGTCCAAGAGACCCAGTACTTC; cdr3_aa: CASSPGTVQETQYF
clone_size: .; cdr3_length: 17; d_call: .; v_call: TRBV2; j_call: TRBJ2-1; cdr3_nt: TGTGCCAGCAGTGAAGTGTCCGGGACTGGTATGAGGGATGAGCAGTTCTTC; cdr3_aa: CASSEVSGTGMRDEQFF
clone_size: .; cdr3_length: 15; d_call: .; v_call: TRBV4-3; j_call: TRBJ1-2; cdr3_nt: TGCGCCAGCAGCCAGGGGGGTTCAGGGTTAAATGGCTACACCTTC; cdr3_aa: CASSQGGSGLNGYTF
clone_size: .; cdr3_length: 17; d_call: TRBD1; v_call: TRBV7-2; j_call: TRBJ2-7; cdr3_nt: TGTGCCAGCAGCTTAGACAGGGGTATCCCTTCCTTCTACGAGCAGTACTTC; cdr3_aa: CASSLDRGIPSFYEQYF
clone_size: few; cdr3_length: 15; d_call: .; v_call: TRBV19; j_call: TRBJ1-1; cdr3_nt: TGTGCCAGTAGTCCTTCGGACTACATGAACACTGAAGCTTTCTTT; cdr3_aa: CASSPSDYMNTEAFF
clone_size: .; cdr3_length: 12; d_call: .; v_call: TRBV25-1; j_call: TRBJ2-2; cdr3_nt: TGTGCCAGCAGTGTCGGGAGCGGGGAGCTGTTTTTT; cdr3_aa: CASSVGSGELFF
clone_size: .; cdr3_length: 17; d_call: TRBD2; v_call: TRBV7-6; j_call: TRBJ2-5; cdr3_nt: TGTGCCAGCAGCTTACCCCGACTAGCGCACTACCAAGAGACCCAGTACTTC; cdr3_aa: CASSLPRLAHYQETQYF
clone_size: once; cdr3_length: 15; d_call: .; v_call: TRBV9; j_call: TRBJ1-5; cdr3_nt: TGTGCCAGCAGCCCCGGACAGAGTAGCAATCAGCCCCAGCATTTT; cdr3_aa: CASSPGQSSNQPQHF
clone_size: .; cdr3_length: 15; d_call: .; v_call: TRBV9; j_call: TRBJ1-2; cdr3_nt: TGTGCCAGCAGCTCCCAAGGGGAAAACCCCTATGGCTACACCTTC; cdr3_aa: CASSSQGENPYGYTF